Listed below are T cell receptor beta chains from one sample, sequenced in a study of lymphopenia after photon versus proton radiotherapy. Sequencing used immunoSEQ multiplex PCR; TCRdb keeps in-frame clones, though not all of them. Counted here are about 70,000 clones, about 90% occurring once; the ten biggest clones make up roughly 10%. Sequences were derived from peripheral blood, sampled from a patient treated with proton-based radiotherapy. These receptors originate from an elderly man with esophageal cancer. The CDR3 runs from the conserved cysteine through the conserved F or W. A D gene is named only where the DNA matches it firmly. Not every row has a clone size; where given, it reads once, few, many or a size class.

CDR3 DNA,CDR3 protein,clone size,D gene,CDR3 length,V gene,J gene
TGTGCCAGCAGCTTCCCTAGCGGGGGGCCCTACGAGCAGTACTTC,CASSFPSGGPYEQYF,NA,TRBD2,15,TRBV7-9,TRBJ2-7
TGTGCCAGCAGTCAGGGAGCCTTCTCTGGAAACACCATATATTTT,CASSQGAFSGNTIYF,NA,NA,15,TRBV7-2,TRBJ1-3
TGTGCCATCGTGGCCGGGGACACCTACGAGCAGTACTTC,CAIVAGDTYEQYF,NA,NA,13,TRBV10-3,TRBJ2-7
TGTGCCAGCAGCCCCCCTCGGACAGTCGACGGCTACACCTTC,CASSPPRTVDGYTF,once,NA,14,TRBV7-9,TRBJ1-2
TGTGCCAGCAGCGAGTCCGGGACAGGGGACGGGGGCTACACCTTC,CASSESGTGDGGYTF,NA,TRBD1,15,TRBV5-6,TRBJ1-2
TGTGCCAGCAGCAATAACACCGGGGAGCTGTTTTTT,CASSNNTGELFF,NA,NA,12,TRBV5-4,TRBJ2-2
TGTGCCAGCAGCCAAAGTCGGGGCAGGGTCCCCCACGAGCAGTACTTC,CASSQSRGRVPHEQYF,NA,NA,16,TRBV11-2,TRBJ2-7
TGTGCCAGCAGCTTGGAGGGGACGGGGGCTGGCTACACCTTC,CASSLEGTGAGYTF,NA,NA,14,TRBV5-4,TRBJ1-2
TGTGCCACTACCGACAGGGATAGTATCAATTCACCCCTCCACTTT,CATTDRDSINSPLHF,few,TRBD1,15,TRBV10-3,TRBJ1-6
TGTGCCAGCTCACCGAGGGGACTGGCTACAGATACGCAGTATTTT,CASSPRGLATDTQYF,NA,NA,15,TRBV18,TRBJ2-3
TGTGCCAGCAGCGCACCTCAGCACAAGCAGTACTTC,CASSAPQHKQYF,few,NA,12,TRBV7-6,TRBJ2-7
TGTGCCAGCAGGTCTAGAATCACAGATACGCAGTATTTT,CASRSRITDTQYF,NA,NA,13,TRBV27,TRBJ2-3
TGTGCCTGGGAGACCGGGACAGCACCCTACGAGCAGTACTTC,CAWETGTAPYEQYF,NA,TRBD1,14,TRBV30,TRBJ2-7
TGTGCCAGCAGCCAACAGCTGAACACTGAAGCTTTCTTT,CASSQQLNTEAFF,few,NA,13,TRBV9,TRBJ1-1
TGTGCCAGCAGCCCCCCCGGCGTAAGCACAGATACGCAGTATTTT,CASSPPGVSTDTQYF,NA,NA,15,TRBV7-9,TRBJ2-3
TGTGCCTGGTCAAGAGGGGAGCAGTACTTC,CAWSRGEQYF,NA,NA,10,TRBV30,TRBJ2-7
TGTGCCAGCAGATCTGGACTGAACACAGATACGCAGTATTTT,CASRSGLNTDTQYF,NA,NA,14,TRBV5-8,TRBJ2-3
TGTGCCAGCGGGTGGTTTTACAATAGAGATGAGCAGTTCTTC,CASGWFYNRDEQFF,NA,NA,14,TRBV6-5,TRBJ2-1
TGCGCCAGCAGCCCTGGGGGGGTCAATGAGCAGTTCTTC,CASSPGGVNEQFF,NA,TRBD2,13,TRBV5-1,TRBJ2-1
TGTGCCAGCAGCCCCATCTCTTTGACATACTCCTACGAGCAGTACTTC,CASSPISLTYSYEQYF,NA,NA,16,TRBV6-6,TRBJ2-7
TGCGCCAGCAGCTTGACTTTGGGGGCTTACAATGAGCAGTTCTTC,CASSLTLGAYNEQFF,NA,NA,15,TRBV5-1,TRBJ2-1
TGTGCCAGCAGTTACTCCTTGGGCAATCAGCCCCAGCATTTT,CASSYSLGNQPQHF,NA,NA,14,TRBV6-6,TRBJ1-5
TGTGCCAGCAGCGTAGGGAGGACTAGCGGGTACCAAGAGACCCAGTACTTC,CASSVGRTSGYQETQYF,NA,TRBD2,17,TRBV9,TRBJ2-5
TGTGCTAGTGGTTTGGTACCAGACAGGATCTACGAGCAGTACTTC,CASGLVPDRIYEQYF,NA,NA,15,TRBV12-5,TRBJ2-7
TGTGCCAGCAGTGGACTGAACTCCTACGAGCAGTACTTC,CASSGLNSYEQYF,NA,NA,13,TRBV27,TRBJ2-7
TGTGCCAGCAGTCTAGGACAAACCCAAGAGACCCAGTACTTC,CASSLGQTQETQYF,NA,NA,14,TRBV4-2,TRBJ2-5
TGTGCCAGCTCAATAGACAGGGGCCGCTCTGGAAACACCATATATTTT,CASSIDRGRSGNTIYF,once,TRBD1,16,TRBV18,TRBJ1-3
TGTGCCAGCAGCTTAGAAGGGGGCGGAGATACGCAGTATTTT,CASSLEGGGDTQYF,few,TRBD1,14,TRBV7-8,TRBJ2-3
TGCGCCAGCAGCTTGGAAAGTCTTGCACAACGAACTTCCTACGAGCAGTACTTC,CASSLESLAQRTSYEQYF,NA,NA,18,TRBV5-1,TRBJ2-7
TGCGCCAGCAGCCAAGATTGGAGAGGACAGACTAACACTGAAGCTTTCTTT,CASSQDWRGQTNTEAFF,NA,NA,17,TRBV4-3,TRBJ1-1
TGTGCCAGCAGCTCCACACACACGGCCTCTGGAAACACCATATATTTT,CASSSTHTASGNTIYF,NA,NA,16,TRBV7-9,TRBJ1-3
TGTGCCATCAGCCCTCGGACAGACTACTATGGCTACACCTTC,CAISPRTDYYGYTF,NA,NA,14,TRBV10-3,TRBJ1-2
TGTGCCTGGAAGGGACAGGGTTCAACCGGGGAGCTGTTTTTT,CAWKGQGSTGELFF,NA,TRBD1,14,TRBV30,TRBJ2-2
TGTGCCAGCAGCACGATCACCTACAATGAGCAGTTCTTC,CASSTITYNEQFF,few,NA,13,TRBV7-9,TRBJ2-1
TGCGCCAGCAGCCAAGATCTAAGTGGGGGCGGCGGCTACACCTTC,CASSQDLSGGGGYTF,NA,NA,15,TRBV4-3,TRBJ1-2
TGTGCCTGGAGTGTACGGGCAGTTGCCACAGATACGCAGTATTTT,CAWSVRAVATDTQYF,NA,NA,15,TRBV30,TRBJ2-3
TGTGCCAGCAGCTTAGCGGGGTGGAGGTCTGGAAACACCATATATTTT,CASSLAGWRSGNTIYF,NA,NA,16,TRBV7-9,TRBJ1-3
TGTGCCAGCAGTTTTGGGCCCTCCTACGAGCAGTACTTC,CASSFGPSYEQYF,NA,NA,13,TRBV27,TRBJ2-7
TGTGCCAGCAGCCAGGGACGCGGCTACACCTTC,CASSQGRGYTF,NA,NA,11,TRBV5-4,TRBJ1-2
TGTGCCAGCAGTGATCCCGGGACCGGGAACACTGAAGCTTTCTTT,CASSDPGTGNTEAFF,NA,NA,15,TRBV25-1,TRBJ1-1
TGTGCCAGCAGCCTGAACAGGGGCTCTGGAAACACCATATATTTT,CASSLNRGSGNTIYF,NA,TRBD1,15,TRBV27,TRBJ1-3
TGTGCCAGCTCACTTAGTTTACGACCTGGGGCCAACGTCCTGACTTTC,CASSLSLRPGANVLTF,NA,NA,16,TRBV18,TRBJ2-6
TGTGCCAGTAGTATTGCGGGGGGCGTCTACAATGAGCAGTTCTTC,CASSIAGGVYNEQFF,NA,TRBD2,15,TRBV19,TRBJ2-1
TGTGCCAGCAGCTTCTCGAACCCGGGACAGGGATCTGGGGCCAACGTCCTGACTTTC,CASSFSNPGQGSGANVLTF,NA,TRBD1,19,TRBV27,TRBJ2-6
TGTGCCAGCAGTTACTCTCCGGGACAGGGATTTGGCTACACCTTC,CASSYSPGQGFGYTF,NA,TRBD1,15,TRBV6-5,TRBJ1-2
TGTGCCAGCAGCGTAGCTGGGACAGGGCAGGTATACGAGCAGTACTTC,CASSVAGTGQVYEQYF,NA,TRBD1,16,TRBV9,TRBJ2-7
TGTGCCAGCAGCTTAGAAGAGGCGTGGAACACTGAAGCTTTCTTT,CASSLEEAWNTEAFF,NA,NA,15,TRBV7-6,TRBJ1-1
TGCGCCAGCTCGGGACAGGACCCTCGTTCAGATACGCAGTATTTT,CASSGQDPRSDTQYF,NA,TRBD1,15,TRBV5-1,TRBJ2-3
TGTGCCAGCAAAACCTCCGGGGGCGGGAGTACTGAAGCTTTCTTT,CASKTSGGGSTEAFF,few,NA,15,TRBV27,TRBJ1-1
TGTGCCAGCAGTTACCTTAGAGGGGACTATGGCTACACCTTC,CASSYLRGDYGYTF,NA,NA,14,TRBV6-5,TRBJ1-2